This paragraph reports one TCR beta chain. As handled by the study authors: Reference gene primer amplification yielded estimated nucleated cell counts. Measured with immunoSEQ multiplex PCR; TCRdb has only the in-frame clones, and not every one. For V, J and clone size, that table is used; D and trimming come from the DNA. Among around 250,000 clones, 70% to 90% were seen once, and the ten largest hold over 1.5%. Participant-given clinical history determined each cohort assignment. What the recovered Cohort 3 donors had was two negative PCRs, clearance, or symptom resolution. CDR3 length: 13 amino acids. Germline V CDR1 and CDR2: LNHDA, SQIVND (reference sequence). Trimming took off 2 bases at V and 6 bases at J, with 10 bases between the two ends. This sample was taken from a study of blood T cell repertoires in COVID-19.

The rearrangement uses TRBV19 and TRBJ1-1; D unclear. The clonotype was recovered from a woman aged 50 to 60 who had recovered from COVID-19. Input material: PBMCs or T cells enriched from blood (not recorded which). CDR3 bases: TGTGCCAGTAGTATAACCTACTTGGCTGAAGCTTTCTTT. This encodes CASSITYLAEAFF. Filled out from reference TRBV19 and TRBJ1-1, the complete variable domain reads DGGITQSPKYLFRKEGQNVTLSCEQNLNHDAMYWYRQDPGQGLRLIYYSQIVNDFQKGDIAEGYSVSREKKESFPLTVTSAQKNPTAFYLCASSITYLAEAFFGQGTRLTVV.